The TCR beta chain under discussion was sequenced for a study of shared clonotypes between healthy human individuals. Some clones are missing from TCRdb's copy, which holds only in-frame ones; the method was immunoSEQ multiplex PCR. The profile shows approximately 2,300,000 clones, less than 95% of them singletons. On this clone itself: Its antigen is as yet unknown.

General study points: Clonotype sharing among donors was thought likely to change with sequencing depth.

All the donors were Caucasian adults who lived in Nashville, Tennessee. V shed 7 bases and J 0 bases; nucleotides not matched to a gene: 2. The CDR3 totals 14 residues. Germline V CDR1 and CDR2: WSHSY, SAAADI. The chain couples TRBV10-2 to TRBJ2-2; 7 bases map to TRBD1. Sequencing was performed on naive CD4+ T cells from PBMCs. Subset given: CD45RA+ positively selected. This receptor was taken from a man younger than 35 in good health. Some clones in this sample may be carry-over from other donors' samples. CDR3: CASKGQPNTGELFF. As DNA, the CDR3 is TGCGCCAGCAAGGGACAGCCGAACACCGGGGAGCTGTTTTTT.